This is a list of T cell receptor beta chains from one sample in a study of blood T cell repertoires in COVID-19. Assay used: immunoSEQ multiplex PCR; TCRdb lists only in-frame clones, some missing. The sample holds roughly 150,000 clones; approximately 90% are singletons and the top ten take around 15%. The sample comprised peripheral blood. The receptors shown here come from a man between 18 and 35 years old with COVID-19, enrolled during active disease. CDR3s include the opening cysteine and the closing phenylalanine or tryptophan. The D gene is left open where the match is weak. Size tells how often a clone was seen (once, few, many) or the class of an expanded clone, and some rows leave it out.

NA	TRBV6-6	TRBJ2-4	NA	TGTGCCAGCAGTCAAACAGGGAGAGGGAACATTCAGTACTTC	CASSQTGRGNIQYF
TRBD2	TRBV3-1/TRBV3-2	TRBJ2-3	NA	TGTGCCAGCAGCCAAGACCCAGCGGGAAGCACAGATACGCAGTATTTT	CASSQDPAGSTDTQYF
TRBD2	TRBV27	TRBJ2-7	NA	TGTGCCAGCAGTTTATCAGGCGGGAGGTTCTACGAGCAGTACTTC	CASSLSGGRFYEQYF
NA	TRBV3-1/TRBV3-2	TRBJ2-3	NA	TGTGCCAGCAGAGGAGAACTGAGCACAGATACGCAGTATTTT	CASRGELSTDTQYF
TRBD2	TRBV27	TRBJ2-2	NA	TGTGCCAGCGGAACGGGAGGGGACACCGGGGAGCTGTTTTTT	CASGTGGDTGELFF
NA	TRBV7-2	TRBJ2-7	NA	TGTGCCAGCAGCTTGGACTATTCGGCCTACGAGCAGTACTTC	CASSLDYSAYEQYF
TRBD2	TRBV28	TRBJ2-3	NA	TGTGCCAGCAGTTTATATGGGACTAGCGTTACAGATACGCAGTATTTT	CASSLYGTSVTDTQYF
NA	TRBV7-9	TRBJ2-1	NA	TGTGCCAGCAGCCCCCCAGGGGTAGGGGGAATTCACAATGAGCAGTTCTTC	CASSPPGVGGIHNEQFF
NA	TRBV7-2	TRBJ2-1	few	TGTGCCAGCAGCTTAGGCAGGGGTAGCTCCTACAATGAGCAGTTCTTC	CASSLGRGSSYNEQFF
TRBD1	TRBV6-5	TRBJ2-7	few	TGTGCCAGCAGGGACAGGGTTTTTTACGAGCAGTACTTC	CASRDRVFYEQYF
NA	TRBV9	TRBJ1-2	NA	TGTGCCAGCAGCGTATCAACCCAACGGGCTAACTATGGCTACACCTTC	CASSVSTQRANYGYTF
TRBD2	TRBV6-6	TRBJ2-1	NA	TGTGCCAGCAGTTACTTTGCTAGCGGAATCAATGAGCAGTTCTTC	CASSYFASGINEQFF
TRBD1	TRBV3-1/TRBV3-2	TRBJ2-7	NA	TGTGCCAGCAGCCCGACTACCATCGAATGGACAGGGGGTTCAAGGAGCTCCTACGAGCAGTACTTC	CASSPTTIEWTGGSRSSYEQYF
TRBD1	TRBV2	TRBJ2-3	NA	TGTGCCAGCAGTGAGCTCGGGACAGGGGGCACAGATACGCAGTATTTT	CASSELGTGGTDTQYF
TRBD1	TRBV6-5	TRBJ1-3	NA	TGTGCCAGCAGCTCGGACAGGGTTGATGGAAACACCATATATTTT	CASSSDRVDGNTIYF
NA	TRBV29-1	TRBJ1-2	NA	TGCAGCGTAGGGGGACCCAACTATGGCTACACCTTC	CSVGGPNYGYTF
TRBD1	TRBV18	TRBJ2-7	NA	TGTGCCAGCTCACCGATCCGGGACAGCTCCTACGAGCAGTACTTC	CASSPIRDSSYEQYF
TRBD1	TRBV19	TRBJ1-5	NA	TGTGCCAGTAGTACCAGACAGGGTCATCGCAATCAGCCCCAGCATTTT	CASSTRQGHRNQPQHF
NA	TRBV9	TRBJ1-5	NA	TGTGCCAGCAGCGTTGGAGGACCGCAACCCAATCAGCCCCAGCATTTT	CASSVGGPQPNQPQHF
TRBD1	TRBV24-1	TRBJ2-6	once	TGTGCCACCAGTGATTCCGGGACAGGGGTCCCTGGGGCCAACGTCCTGACTTTC	CATSDSGTGVPGANVLTF
NA	TRBV27	TRBJ2-7	once	TGTGCCAGCAGTTTGAACCCAGGGGCCCACTCCTACGAGCAGTACTTC	CASSLNPGAHSYEQYF
TRBD1	TRBV30	TRBJ1-5	NA	TGTGCCTGGTCCCGGGACAGGGGGCGGCAGCCCCAGCATTTT	CAWSRDRGRQPQHF
NA	TRBV7-8	TRBJ2-1	NA	TGTGCCAGCAGCTTAGTTTTGTATACCCTCGTATACTCCAACTCCTACAATGAGCAGTTCTTC	CASSLVLYTLVYSNSYNEQFF
NA	TRBV27	TRBJ1-2	NA	TGTGCCAGCGGCAAGAACTATGGCTACACCTTC	CASGKNYGYTF
TRBD1	TRBV5-1	TRBJ2-7	NA	TGCGCCAGCAGCTCGACAGGGGGACTAACCTACGAGCAGTACTTC	CASSSTGGLTYEQYF
TRBD1	TRBV4-1	TRBJ2-2	NA	TGCGCCAGCAGCCCCAAGGACAGGGCCGGGGAGCTGTTTTTT	CASSPKDRAGELFF
NA	TRBV19	TRBJ1-2	NA	TGTGCCAGTAGTATAGATCAATCCACAGAAGTGGCCTATGGCTACACCTTC	CASSIDQSTEVAYGYTF
NA	TRBV3-1/TRBV3-2	TRBJ2-5	few	TGTGCCAGCAGCCCCAGGACTAGGGGGGCCCAAGAGACCCAGTACTTC	CASSPRTRGAQETQYF
TRBD2	TRBV5-1	TRBJ2-1	once	TGCGCCAGCAGCTTGGTGGCCCGGACTAGCGGGAATGAGCAGTTCTTC	CASSLVARTSGNEQFF
TRBD1	TRBV27	TRBJ2-7	NA	TGTGCCAGCAGTCTGAGACGGACAGGGGGATTGGAGCAGTACTTC	CASSLRRTGGLEQYF
NA	TRBV7-8	TRBJ1-1	NA	TGTGCCAGCAGCTTAGAGGGGGTTGTAAACACTGAAGCTTTCTTT	CASSLEGVVNTEAFF
TRBD2	TRBV19	TRBJ2-3	NA	TGTGCCAGTAGCACCGGGACTAGTGGAGCTCAAACGCAGTATTTT	CASSTGTSGAQTQYF
NA	TRBV5-1	TRBJ2-7	NA	TGCGCCAGCAGCTTGTTCACTGACGAGCAGTACTTC	CASSLFTDEQYF